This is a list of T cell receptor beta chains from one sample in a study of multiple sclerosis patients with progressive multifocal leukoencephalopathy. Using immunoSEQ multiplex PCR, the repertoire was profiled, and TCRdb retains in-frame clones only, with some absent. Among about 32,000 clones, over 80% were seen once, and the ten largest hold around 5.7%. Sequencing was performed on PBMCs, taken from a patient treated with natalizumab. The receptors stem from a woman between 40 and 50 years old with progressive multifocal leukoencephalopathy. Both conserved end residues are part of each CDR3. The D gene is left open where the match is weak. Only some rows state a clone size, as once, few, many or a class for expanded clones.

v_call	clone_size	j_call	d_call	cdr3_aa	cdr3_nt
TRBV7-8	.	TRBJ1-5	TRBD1	CASSARQGDLHQPQHF	TGTGCCAGCAGCGCCAGACAGGGGGACCTCCACCAGCCCCAGCATTTT
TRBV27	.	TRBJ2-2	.	CASSLSDTGELFF	TGTGCCAGCAGTTTGTCTGACACCGGGGAGCTGTTTTTT
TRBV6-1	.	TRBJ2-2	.	CASSGGGAVGELFF	TGTGCCAGCAGCGGAGGGGGCGCGGTCGGGGAGCTGTTTTTT
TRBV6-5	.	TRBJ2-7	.	CASSPRGGYEQYF	TGTGCCAGCAGTCCCCGGGGCGGCTACGAGCAGTACTTC
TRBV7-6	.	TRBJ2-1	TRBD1	CASGGSGQGVYNEQFF	TGTGCCAGCGGGGGATCAGGGCAGGGGGTCTACAATGAGCAGTTCTTC
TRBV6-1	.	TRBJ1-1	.	CASSEDGGNTEAFF	TGTGCCAGCAGTGAAGATGGGGGCAACACTGAAGCTTTCTTT
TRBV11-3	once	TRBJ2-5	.	CASSSNSGQETQYF	TGTGCCAGCAGCTCGAATAGCGGCCAAGAGACCCAGTACTTC
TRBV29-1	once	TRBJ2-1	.	CSVEGPARSSYNEQFF	TGCAGCGTTGAAGGGCCTGCCCGGAGCTCCTACAATGAGCAGTTCTTC
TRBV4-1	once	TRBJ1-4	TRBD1	CASSQVGTGTLGNEKLFF	TGCGCCAGCAGCCAAGTAGGGACAGGGACATTGGGTAATGAAAAACTGTTTTTT
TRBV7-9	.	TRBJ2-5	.	CASSPRSEKETQYF	TGTGCCAGCAGCCCCCGGTCGGAGAAAGAGACCCAGTACTTC
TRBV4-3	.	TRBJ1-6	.	CASSQTLQGSNSPLHF	TGCGCCAGCAGCCAAACCTTACAGGGATCTAATTCACCCCTCCACTTT
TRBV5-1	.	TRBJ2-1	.	CASSENGPEQFF	TGCGCCAGCAGTGAGAATGGGCCCGAGCAGTTCTTC
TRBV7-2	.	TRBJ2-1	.	CASSPPGDEQFF	TGTGCCAGCAGCCCCCCCGGGGATGAGCAGTTCTTC
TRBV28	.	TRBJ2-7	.	CASTGRVKSPYEQYF	TGTGCCAGCACGGGACGGGTGAAAAGTCCCTACGAGCAGTACTTC
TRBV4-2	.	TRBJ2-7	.	CASSQEGVYEQYF	TGTGCCAGCAGCCAAGAGGGGGTCTACGAGCAGTACTTC
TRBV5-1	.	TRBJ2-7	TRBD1	CASSFQGAGEQYF	TGCGCCAGCAGCTTTCAGGGGGCTGGCGAGCAGTACTTC
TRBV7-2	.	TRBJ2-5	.	CASSTGTLETQYF	TGTGCCAGCAGCACGGGGACCTTGGAGACCCAGTACTTC
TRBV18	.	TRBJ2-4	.	CASSPVKGLTKNIQYF	TGTGCCAGCTCACCGGTAAAGGGGCTGACCAAAAACATTCAGTACTTC
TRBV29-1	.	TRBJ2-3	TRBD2	CSVAGLATPLITDTQYF	TGCAGCGTCGCGGGACTAGCCACCCCTCTCATCACAGATACGCAGTATTTT
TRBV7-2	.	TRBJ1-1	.	CASSPLRGTEAFF	TGTGCCAGCAGCCCCCTTAGGGGCACTGAAGCTTTCTTT
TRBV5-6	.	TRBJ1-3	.	CASSSDWDSGNTIYF	TGTGCCAGCAGCTCTGACTGGGACTCTGGAAACACCATATATTTT
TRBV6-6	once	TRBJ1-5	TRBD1	CASSRTGINQPQHF	TGTGCCAGCAGCCGGACAGGGATTAATCAGCCCCAGCATTTT
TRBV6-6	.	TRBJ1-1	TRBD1	CAIWPGGHTEAFF	TGTGCCATCTGGCCAGGGGGCCACACTGAAGCTTTCTTT
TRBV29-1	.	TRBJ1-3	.	CSAGRYGNTIYF	TGCAGCGCTGGACGTTATGGAAACACCATATATTTT
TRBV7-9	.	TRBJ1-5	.	CASSLEGHQPQHF	TGTGCCAGCAGCTTGGAGGGCCATCAGCCCCAGCATTTT
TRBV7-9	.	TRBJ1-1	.	CASSLGVTEAFF	TGTGCCAGCAGCTTGGGAGTTACTGAAGCTTTCTTT